This is a list of T cell receptor beta chains from one sample in a study of PD-L1 blockade in urothelial cancer. TCRdb's table, derived via immunoSEQ multiplex PCR, lists solely in-frame clones and lacks some. The table lists around 66,000 clones, roughly four fifths of them singletons. The sample here was PBMCs, taken around atezolizumab (anti-PD-L1) treatment. The source of these receptors is a man aged 65 to 79 with urothelial cancer. Each CDR3 is given with its conserved first and last residue. Each record gives: D gene, CDR3 length, clone size, J gene, V gene, CDR3 protein, CDR3 DNA. D genes are given only for firm matches. Clone size, where shown, is once, few, many, or a class for clones that have expanded.

d_gene: TRBD1
len: 14
abundance: .
j_gene: TRBJ2-5
v_gene: TRBV7-9
CDR3aa: CASSPGTGQETQYF
CDR3nt: TGTGCCAGCAGCCCGGGGACAGGGCAAGAGACCCAGTACTTC

d_gene: .
len: 14
abundance: .
j_gene: TRBJ2-5
v_gene: TRBV7-2
CDR3aa: CASSPTSFQETQYF
CDR3nt: TGTGCCAGCAGCCCTACTAGTTTCCAAGAGACCCAGTACTTC

d_gene: TRBD2
len: 16
abundance: .
j_gene: TRBJ2-5
v_gene: TRBV27
CDR3aa: CASSPYSGRGRETQYF
CDR3nt: TGTGCCAGCAGTCCATATAGCGGGAGAGGGAGAGAGACCCAGTACTTC

d_gene: .
len: 13
abundance: .
j_gene: TRBJ1-2
v_gene: TRBV18
CDR3aa: CASSPLLGDGYTF
CDR3nt: TGTGCCAGCTCACCATTGTTAGGGGATGGCTACACCTTC

d_gene: .
len: 12
abundance: .
j_gene: TRBJ1-1
v_gene: TRBV11-2
CDR3aa: CASSLGRLEAFF
CDR3nt: TGTGCCAGCAGCTTAGGCAGACTTGAAGCTTTCTTT

d_gene: TRBD1
len: 15
abundance: .
j_gene: TRBJ2-1
v_gene: TRBV7-6
CDR3aa: CASSYGQGANNEQFF
CDR3nt: TGTGCCAGCAGCTACGGACAGGGGGCAAACAATGAGCAGTTCTTC

d_gene: .
len: 14
abundance: .
j_gene: TRBJ2-2
v_gene: TRBV4-1
CDR3aa: CASSQGSEGGELFF
CDR3nt: TGCGCCAGCAGCCAAGGGTCGGAGGGCGGGGAGCTGTTTTTT

d_gene: .
len: 15
abundance: once
j_gene: TRBJ1-1
v_gene: TRBV7-9
CDR3aa: CASSLVRQMNTEAFF
CDR3nt: TGTGCCAGCAGCTTAGTCCGACAGATGAACACTGAAGCTTTCTTT

d_gene: .
len: 13
abundance: few
j_gene: TRBJ1-1
v_gene: TRBV7-3
CDR3aa: CASSANRDTEAFF
CDR3nt: TGTGCCAGCAGCGCCAACAGAGACACTGAAGCTTTCTTT

d_gene: .
len: 18
abundance: .
j_gene: TRBJ2-5
v_gene: TRBV19
CDR3aa: CASSIADRTGTPQETQYF
CDR3nt: TGTGCCAGTAGTATAGCAGACAGGACCGGGACACCCCAAGAGACCCAGTACTTC

d_gene: TRBD2
len: 15
abundance: .
j_gene: TRBJ2-3
v_gene: TRBV11-3
CDR3aa: CASSPSSGFTDTQYF
CDR3nt: TGTGCCAGCAGCCCCAGTAGCGGGTTCACAGATACGCAGTATTTT

d_gene: .
len: 13
abundance: .
j_gene: TRBJ2-3
v_gene: TRBV2
CDR3aa: CASRGGATDTQYF
CDR3nt: TGTGCCAGCCGAGGGGGTGCCACAGATACGCAGTATTTT

d_gene: .
len: 15
abundance: .
j_gene: TRBJ1-1
v_gene: TRBV5-4
CDR3aa: CASSTGQSPNTEAFF
CDR3nt: TGTGCCAGCAGCACCGGACAGTCACCAAACACTGAAGCTTTCTTT

d_gene: .
len: 14
abundance: .
j_gene: TRBJ1-5
v_gene: TRBV11-2
CDR3aa: CASSSGQRNQPQHF
CDR3nt: TGTGCCAGCAGCTCAGGACAGCGCAATCAGCCCCAGCATTTT

d_gene: .
len: 15
abundance: once
j_gene: TRBJ1-3
v_gene: TRBV11-3
CDR3aa: CASSLGSHSGNTIYF
CDR3nt: TGTGCCAGCAGCTTAGGTTCGCACTCAGGAAACACCATATATTTT

d_gene: TRBD2
len: 14
abundance: .
j_gene: TRBJ2-3
v_gene: TRBV28
CDR3aa: CASNDAGVSDTQYF
CDR3nt: TGTGCCAGCAACGATGCGGGAGTGTCAGATACGCAGTATTTT

d_gene: .
len: 14
abundance: .
j_gene: TRBJ1-1
v_gene: TRBV5-1
CDR3aa: CASSLSGSHTEAFF
CDR3nt: TGCGCCAGCAGCTTGTCCGGGAGCCACACTGAAGCTTTCTTT

d_gene: TRBD1
len: 13
abundance: .
j_gene: TRBJ1-2
v_gene: TRBV19
CDR3aa: CATSPNRGGSYTF
CDR3nt: TGTGCCACCTCTCCGAACAGGGGGGGAAGCTACACCTTC

d_gene: TRBD2
len: 16
abundance: .
j_gene: TRBJ2-1
v_gene: TRBV11-2
CDR3aa: CASSSSFGGGITEQFF
CDR3nt: TGTGCCAGCAGCTCCTCTTTTGGGGGAGGGATAACTGAGCAGTTCTTC

d_gene: .
len: 14
abundance: .
j_gene: TRBJ2-7
v_gene: TRBV27
CDR3aa: CASSPDTVSYEQYF
CDR3nt: TGTGCCAGCAGTCCCGACACAGTAAGCTACGAGCAGTACTTC

d_gene: .
len: 13
abundance: .
j_gene: TRBJ1-5
v_gene: TRBV19
CDR3aa: CASTRIHNQPQHF
CDR3nt: TGTGCCAGTACCAGGATCCACAATCAGCCCCAGCATTTT

d_gene: .
len: 14
abundance: .
j_gene: TRBJ2-5
v_gene: TRBV19
CDR3aa: CAGIDSPFDWTQYF
CDR3nt: TGTGCCGGAATCGACAGCCCCTTTGATTGGACCCAGTACTTC

d_gene: .
len: 17
abundance: .
j_gene: TRBJ2-1
v_gene: TRBV5-1
CDR3aa: CASSLELRRSSYNEQFF
CDR3nt: TGCGCCAGCAGCTTGGAGCTGCGGCGAAGCTCCTACAATGAGCAGTTCTTC

d_gene: TRBD1
len: 14
abundance: .
j_gene: TRBJ2-7
v_gene: TRBV30
CDR3aa: CACPTGQGPYEQYF
CDR3nt: TGTGCCTGTCCCACCGGACAGGGTCCCTACGAGCAGTACTTC

d_gene: .
len: 15
abundance: .
j_gene: TRBJ1-4
v_gene: TRBV28
CDR3aa: CASRPPGQEGEKLFF
CDR3nt: TGTGCCAGCAGACCCCCGGGACAAGAGGGTGAAAAACTGTTTTTT

d_gene: TRBD2
len: 16
abundance: .
j_gene: TRBJ2-2
v_gene: TRBV4-3
CDR3aa: CASSQGPSGRTGELFF
CDR3nt: TGCGCCAGCAGCCAGGGACCTAGCGGGAGGACCGGGGAGCTGTTTTTT

d_gene: .
len: 14
abundance: .
j_gene: TRBJ1-1
v_gene: TRBV2
CDR3aa: CASSNNQPGVEAFF
CDR3nt: TGTGCCAGCAGCAACAACCAACCAGGGGTAGAAGCTTTCTTT

d_gene: .
len: 16
abundance: .
j_gene: TRBJ1-2
v_gene: TRBV7-9
CDR3aa: CASSLEVPTDNYGYTF
CDR3nt: TGTGCCAGCAGCTTAGAGGTCCCTACAGACAACTATGGCTACACCTTC

d_gene: TRBD1
len: 14
abundance: once
j_gene: TRBJ2-7
v_gene: TRBV11-1
CDR3aa: CASSRTGGAYEQYF
CDR3nt: TGTGCCAGCAGCCGAACAGGGGGCGCGTACGAGCAGTACTTC

d_gene: TRBD1
len: 15
abundance: .
j_gene: TRBJ1-2
v_gene: TRBV4-3
CDR3aa: CASSSATGANYGYTF
CDR3nt: TGCGCCAGCAGCTCTGCCACAGGGGCTAACTATGGCTACACCTTC

d_gene: .
len: 16
abundance: .
j_gene: TRBJ2-1
v_gene: TRBV6-6
CDR3aa: CASSNGGRGSYNEQFF
CDR3nt: TGTGCCAGCAGCAATGGGGGGCGGGGGTCCTACAATGAGCAGTTCTTC

d_gene: .
len: 18
abundance: .
j_gene: TRBJ1-2
v_gene: TRBV4-2
CDR3aa: CASSHGPITEQDIYGYTF
CDR3nt: TGTGCCAGCAGCCACGGCCCTATAACAGAGCAAGATATCTATGGCTACACCTTC

d_gene: .
len: 18
abundance: .
j_gene: TRBJ1-3
v_gene: TRBV11-3
CDR3aa: CASSRQAGPITSGNTIYF
CDR3nt: TGTGCCAGCAGCCGCCAAGCGGGCCCAATAACCTCTGGAAACACCATATATTTT

d_gene: .
len: 12
abundance: .
j_gene: TRBJ2-7
v_gene: TRBV11-2
CDR3aa: CASSPGTSEQYF
CDR3nt: TGTGCCAGCAGCCCCGGGACAAGCGAGCAGTACTTC

d_gene: TRBD2
len: 16
abundance: .
j_gene: TRBJ2-1
v_gene: TRBV15
CDR3aa: CATSRGLAGGTDEQFF
CDR3nt: TGTGCCACCAGCCGCGGACTAGCGGGAGGGACCGATGAGCAGTTCTTC

d_gene: .
len: 14
abundance: .
j_gene: TRBJ1-5
v_gene: TRBV6-1
CDR3aa: CASRRDISNQPQHF
CDR3nt: TGTGCCAGCCGTAGGGACATTAGCAATCAGCCCCAGCATTTT

d_gene: .
len: 17
abundance: .
j_gene: TRBJ2-1
v_gene: TRBV10-1
CDR3aa: CASSDGVLGAGSSEQFF
CDR3nt: TGCGCCAGCAGTGATGGGGTATTGGGAGCTGGATCTAGTGAGCAGTTCTTC

d_gene: TRBD1
len: 14
abundance: few
j_gene: TRBJ1-5
v_gene: TRBV7-9
CDR3aa: CASSLGQGNQPQHF
CDR3nt: TGTGCCAGCAGCTTAGGACAGGGTAACCAGCCCCAGCATTTT

d_gene: .
len: 15
abundance: .
j_gene: TRBJ1-1
v_gene: TRBV5-4
CDR3aa: CASSLEKQGSTEAFF
CDR3nt: TGTGCCAGCAGCTTGGAGAAACAGGGTTCCACTGAAGCTTTCTTT

d_gene: TRBD2
len: 18
abundance: .
j_gene: TRBJ2-3
v_gene: TRBV25-1
CDR3aa: CASSETSGGGYNTDTQYF
CDR3nt: TGTGCCAGCAGTGAGACTAGCGGAGGGGGCTATAACACAGATACGCAGTATTTT